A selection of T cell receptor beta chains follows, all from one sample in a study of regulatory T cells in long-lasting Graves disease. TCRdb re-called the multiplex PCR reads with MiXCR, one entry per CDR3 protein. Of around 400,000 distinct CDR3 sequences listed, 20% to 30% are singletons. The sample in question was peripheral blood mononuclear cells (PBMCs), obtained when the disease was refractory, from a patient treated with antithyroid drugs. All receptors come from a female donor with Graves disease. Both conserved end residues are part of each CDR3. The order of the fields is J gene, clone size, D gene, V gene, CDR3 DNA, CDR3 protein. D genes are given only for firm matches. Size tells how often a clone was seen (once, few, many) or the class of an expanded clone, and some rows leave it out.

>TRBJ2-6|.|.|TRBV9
TGTGCCAGCAGCGTAGAGATTATGGCAGGTAACTCTGGGGCCAACGTCCTGACTTTC
CASSVEIMAGNSGANVLTF
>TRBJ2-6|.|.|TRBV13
TGTGCCAGCAGCAGCGCTGGGCTCGGGAATGTGTCTGGGGCCAACGTCCTGACTTTC
CASSSAGLGNVSGANVLTF
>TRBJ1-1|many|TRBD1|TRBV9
TGTGCCAGCAGCTTACCGGGACAGGGCACTGAAGCTTTCTTT
CASSLPGQGTEAFF
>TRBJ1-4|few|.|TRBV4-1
TGCGCCAGCAGCCAAGATTATACAGTAAATGAAAAACTGTTTTTT
CASSQDYTVNEKLFF
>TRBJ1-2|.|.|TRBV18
TGTGCCAGCTCACCTTACGGGACTAACTATGGCTACACCTTC
CASSPYGTNYGYTF
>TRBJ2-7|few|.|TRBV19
TGTGCCAGTAGCTCATCCGGAGGGGTTGGTGAGCAGTACTTC
CASSSSGGVGEQYF
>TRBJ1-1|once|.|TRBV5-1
TGCGCCAGCAGCCGCACCCCTACCGGAGCCGGGAATTCTGAAGCTTTCTTT
CASSRTPTGAGNSEAFF
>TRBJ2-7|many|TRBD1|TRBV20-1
TGCAGTGCCAGAGGGGACAGGGGCTCCTACGAGCAGTACTTC
CSARGDRGSYEQYF
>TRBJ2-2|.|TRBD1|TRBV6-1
TGTGCCAGCAGTCCGACAGGGATCGGGGAGCTGTTTTTT
CASSPTGIGELFF
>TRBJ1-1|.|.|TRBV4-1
TGCGCCAGCAGCCAAGATTTTGGGGGGAGGAACACTGAAGCTTTCTTT
CASSQDFGGRNTEAFF
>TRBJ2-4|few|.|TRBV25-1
TGTGCCAGCAGTGCCCCGGGATCACCCAAAAACATTCAGTACTTC
CASSAPGSPKNIQYF
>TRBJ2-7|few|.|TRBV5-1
TGCGCCAGCAGCTTGGAACTGGACGTGCAGTACTTC
CASSLELDVQYF
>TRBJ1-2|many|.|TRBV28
TGTGCCAGCAGTCCTCCTAACTATGGCTACACCTTC
CASSPPNYGYTF
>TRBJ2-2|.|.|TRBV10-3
TGTGCCATCAGTGAAGGATCGTTGGGGCGGGAGCTGTTTTTT
CAISEGSLGRELFF